This T cell receptor beta chain is from a study of CD8+CD57+ T cells in acquired aplastic anemia. Study in general: Isolated CD4+ and CD8+ cells, once sorted, yielded DNA averaging roughly 3 ug. Study-wide results and limits: Patients and controls turned out to have more than 25 CD8+ CDR3 sequences in common.

Germline trimming cut 4 bases from V and 2 bases from J; bases unmatched to any gene: 2. There are 14 residues in the CDR3. CDR1 is ENHRY and CDR2 is SYGVKD in the germline V gene. Regarding this clonotype: The antigen remains undetermined.

Genomic DNA served as template for TCR beta VDJ and CDR3 profiling. One entry per CDR3 protein, called by TCRdb with MiXCR from the reads. This repertoire shows about 81,000 distinct CDR3 sequences, approximately 46% found once; its top ten account for over 50%. Material for sequencing was sorted CD4+, CD8+, or CD8+CD57+ T cells (not recorded which) from PBMCs. The clonotype originates from a human donor in good health, serving as a control. The chain uses TRBV10-3 and TRBJ2-3; 8 bases map to TRBD1. The CDR3: CAISGGQVTDTQYF. The CDR3 coding sequence is TGTGCCATCAGTGGGGGACAGGTCACAGATACGCAGTATTTT.